Given below is one TCR beta chain in context. The CDR3 extends 3 residues past the end of the read, so its final part is completed from the germline J gene. These data originate in a study of T cells in women clearing cervical HPV infection. V lost 2 bases to trimming and J lost 2 bases; unmatched junction nucleotides: 10. The CDR3 is 17 amino acids. Germline lookup yields CDR1 MNHEY and CDR2 SVGEGT. Profiling relied on immunoSEQ multiplex PCR, and the TCRdb table lists in-frame clones only, not all of them. The sample has tens of thousands of clones. The source is a woman aged 18 to 75 with a cervical HPV16 infection that either progressed to CIN3+ or cleared (not recorded which). The sequenced sample consisted of blood buffy coat. The chain combines TRBV6-2 or TRBV6-3 with TRBJ2-5; 8 bases are a match to TRBD1. The sequenced part of the CDR3 DNA is TGTGCCAGCAGTTACCGCGGACAGGGAACCCTACAAGAGACC. Amino acids: CASSYRGQGTLQET. The full CDR3 is CASSYRGQGTLQETQYF.